This TCR beta chain was retrieved from a study of technical replicates of blood from several donors. The CDR3 covers 15 residues. V lost 4 bases and J lost 4; bases outside the gene matches: 4. Germline V CDR1 and CDR2: SGHNT, YYREEE (reference sequence). Data came from immunoSEQ multiplex PCR; TCRdb stores just in-frame clones and leaves some out. Among 55,000 to 75,000 clones listed, 85% to 95% were seen once. This receptor was taken from a human donor in good health. Some clones in this sample may be carry-over from other donors' samples. The sample was PBMCs. The V call is TRBV5-4, the J call TRBJ2-3; 12 nucleotides align to TRBD2. CDR3 amino acids: CASSPTSGSPDTQYF. The CDR3 region has the DNA TGTGCCAGCAGCCCGACTAGCGGGAGCCCAGATACGCAGTATTTT.